Following are 2 T cell receptor beta chains from one sample sequenced in a study of PD-1 blockade in mismatch repair-deficient tumors. Produced via immunoSEQ multiplex PCR; TCRdb's table is partial and in-frame only. The sample lists approximately 40,000 clones; roughly 83% were seen once. This material consisted of peripheral blood, taken 4 weeks after starting pembrolizumab. All receptors derive from an adult with mismatch repair-deficient cancer.

The gene calls are TRBV5-1 and TRBJ2-7; TRBD1 is a possible D gene (5 bases). Trimming removed 0 bases at V and 0 bases at J, with 10 bases between. Germline V gene lookup returns CDR1 SGHRS and CDR2 YFSETQ. The CDR3 sequence is 15 residues long. CDR3 sequence reads: CASSLEPGISYEQYF. Here the CDR3 DNA reads TGCGCCAGCAGCTTGGAGCCAGGGATCTCCTACGAGCAGTACTTC.

The chain links TRBV27 to TRBJ2-3; possibly TRBD1 for D (5 bases). The CDR3 covers 15 residues. Looked up from germline, CDR1 is MNHEY and CDR2 is SMNVEV (reference sequence). Trimming cost V 5 bases and J 2 bases, with 14 bases left between them. The chain's CDR3 is CASSTSTASTDTQYF. The DNA for the CDR3 is TGTGCCAGCAGTACCTCGACAGCTTCCACAGATACGCAGTATTTT.